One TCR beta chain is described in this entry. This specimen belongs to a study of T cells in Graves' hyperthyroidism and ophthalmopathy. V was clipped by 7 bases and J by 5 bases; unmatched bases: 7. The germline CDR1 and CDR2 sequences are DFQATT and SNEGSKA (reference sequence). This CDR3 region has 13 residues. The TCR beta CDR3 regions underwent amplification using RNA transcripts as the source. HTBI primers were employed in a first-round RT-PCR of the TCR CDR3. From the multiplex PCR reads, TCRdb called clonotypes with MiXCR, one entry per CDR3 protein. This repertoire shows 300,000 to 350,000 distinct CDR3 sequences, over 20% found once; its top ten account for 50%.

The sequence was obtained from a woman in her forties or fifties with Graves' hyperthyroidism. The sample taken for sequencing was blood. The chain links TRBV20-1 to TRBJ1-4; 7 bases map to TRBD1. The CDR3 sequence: CSGAQGVNEKLFF. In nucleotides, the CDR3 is TGCAGTGGGGCCCAGGGGGTGAATGAAAAACTGTTTTTT.